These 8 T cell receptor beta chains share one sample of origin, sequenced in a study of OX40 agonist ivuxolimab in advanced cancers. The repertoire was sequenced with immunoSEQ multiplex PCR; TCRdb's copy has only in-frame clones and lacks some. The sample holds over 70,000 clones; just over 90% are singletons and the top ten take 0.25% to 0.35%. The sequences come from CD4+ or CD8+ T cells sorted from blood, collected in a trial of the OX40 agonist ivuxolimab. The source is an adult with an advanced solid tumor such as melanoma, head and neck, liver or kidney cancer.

Here the CDR3 reads CASSLTWSTDTQYF. The CDR3, as DNA: TGTGCCAGCAGCCTGACCTGGAGCACAGATACGCAGTATTTT. The rearrangement joins TRBV28 to TRBJ2-3; D remains unclear. Germline assignment: CDR1 MDHEN and CDR2 SYDVKM. Trimming removed 6 bases from V and 0 bases from J, with 10 bases in between. The CDR3 is 14 amino acids.

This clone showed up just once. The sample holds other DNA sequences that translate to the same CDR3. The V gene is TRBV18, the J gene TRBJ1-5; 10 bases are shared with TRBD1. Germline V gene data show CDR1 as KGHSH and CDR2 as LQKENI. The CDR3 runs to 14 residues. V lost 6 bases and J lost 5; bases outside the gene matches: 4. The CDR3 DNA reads TGTGCCAGCTCCCAGGGACAGGGGCATCAGCCCCAGCATTTT. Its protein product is CASSQGQGHQPQHF. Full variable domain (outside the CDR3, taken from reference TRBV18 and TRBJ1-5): NAGVMQNPRHLVRRRGQEARLRCSPMKGHSHVYWYRQLPEEGLKFMVYLQKENIIDESGMPKERFSAEFPKEGPSILRIQQVVRGDSAAYFCASSQGQGHQPQHFGDGTRLSIL.

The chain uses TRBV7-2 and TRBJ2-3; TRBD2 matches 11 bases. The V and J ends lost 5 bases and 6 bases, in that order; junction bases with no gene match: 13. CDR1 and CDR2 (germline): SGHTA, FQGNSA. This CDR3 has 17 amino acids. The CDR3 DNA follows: TGTGCCAGCAGCCCGCAAGCTAGCGGGAGGCCCCAGGATACGCAGTATTTT. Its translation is CASSPQASGRPQDTQYF. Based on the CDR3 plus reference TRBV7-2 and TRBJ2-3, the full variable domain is GAGVSQSPSNKVTEKGKDVELRCDPISGHTALYWYRQSLGQGLEFLIYFQGNSAPDKSGLPSDRFSAERTGGSVSTLTIQRTQQEDSAVYLCASSPQASGRPQDTQYFGPGTRLTVL.

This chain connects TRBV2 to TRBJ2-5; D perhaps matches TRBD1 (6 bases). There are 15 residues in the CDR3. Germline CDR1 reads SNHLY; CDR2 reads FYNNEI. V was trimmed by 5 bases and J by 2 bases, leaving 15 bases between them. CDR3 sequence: CASSPIQGLQETQYF. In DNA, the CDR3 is TGTGCCAGCAGTCCTATACAGGGCTTACAAGAGACCCAGTACTTC.

CDR3 amino acids: CASRAGTGKITDTQYF. The CDR3 DNA sequence: TGTGCCAGCAGGGCCGGGACAGGGAAAATCACAGATACGCAGTATTTT. V gene TRBV27 combines with J gene TRBJ2-3; TRBD1 agrees at 9 bases. V dropped 6 bases and J dropped 2; count of bases not matched to a gene: 9. There are 16 residues in the CDR3. Per germline, CDR1 MNHEY and CDR2 SMNVEV (reference sequence).

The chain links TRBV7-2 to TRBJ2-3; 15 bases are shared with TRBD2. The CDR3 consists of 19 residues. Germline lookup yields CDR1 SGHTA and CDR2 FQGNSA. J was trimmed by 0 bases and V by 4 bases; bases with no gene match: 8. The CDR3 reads CASSSPGTSGRLSTDTQYF. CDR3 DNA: TGTGCCAGCAGCTCCCCCGGGACTAGCGGGAGGCTAAGCACAGATACGCAGTATTTT. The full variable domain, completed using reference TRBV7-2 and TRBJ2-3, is GAGVSQSPSNKVTEKGKDVELRCDPISGHTALYWYRQSLGQGLEFLIYFQGNSAPDKSGLPSDRFSAERTGGSVSTLTIQRTQQEDSAVYLCASSSPGTSGRLSTDTQYFGPGTRLTVL.

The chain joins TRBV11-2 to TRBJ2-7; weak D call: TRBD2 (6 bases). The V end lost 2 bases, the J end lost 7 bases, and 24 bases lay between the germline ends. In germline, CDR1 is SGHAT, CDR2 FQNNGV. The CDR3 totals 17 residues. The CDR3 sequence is CASSLILGLTSRGEQYF. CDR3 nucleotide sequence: TGTGCCAGCAGCTTAATTTTGGGACTCACCTCTCGCGGAGAGCAGTACTTC.

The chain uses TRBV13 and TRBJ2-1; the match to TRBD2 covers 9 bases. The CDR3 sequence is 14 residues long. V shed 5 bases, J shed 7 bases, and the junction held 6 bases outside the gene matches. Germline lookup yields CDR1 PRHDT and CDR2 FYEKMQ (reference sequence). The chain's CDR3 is CASSIAGAKNEQFF. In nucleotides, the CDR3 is TGTGCCAGCAGCATAGCGGGAGCAAAGAATGAGCAGTTCTTC.